Presented here are 15 T cell receptor beta chains from one specimen sequenced in a study of blood T cell repertoires in COVID-19. Generated by immunoSEQ multiplex PCR, the TCRdb table keeps only in-frame clones and is missing some. The repertoire has around 18,000 clones, 75% to 95% of them found once; the top ten carry approximately 7.7%. Input material: peripheral blood. These receptors came from a human donor in a cohort sampled during active COVID-19.

The chain uses TRBV7-3 and TRBJ2-1, with 9 bases lining up with TRBD2. The CDR3 is 15 residues long. The ends lost 3 bases at V and 5 bases at J; junction bases unmatched: 5. Germline CDR1 is SGHTA and CDR2 is FQGTGA. The CDR3 loop reads CASSLGTSSHNEQFF. The CDR3 region has the DNA TGTGCCAGCAGCTTGGGGACTAGCAGCCACAATGAGCAGTTCTTC.

CDR3 in DNA: TGTGCCAGCAGGACTCGGACTAGCGGGAGCACCGGGGAGCTGTTTTTT. It encodes CASRTRTSGSTGELFF. The chain uses TRBV5-4 and TRBJ2-2; TRBD2 matches at 13 bases. Losses at the gene ends were 5 bases for V and 4 bases for J; bases not matched to a gene: 5. CDR1 is SGHNT and CDR2 is YYREEE in the germline V gene (reference sequence). This CDR3 contains 16 residues.

The rearrangement joins TRBV4-1 to TRBJ1-2; 8 bases are a match to TRBD1. CDR1 and CDR2 (germline): MGHRA, YSYEKL. The length of the CDR3 is 14 residues. The V segment lost 4 bases and the J segment 6 bases; nucleotides outside the gene matches: 7. CDR3 residues: CASSLQTGDHGYTF. The DNA for the CDR3 is TGCGCCAGCAGCCTACAGACAGGGGATCATGGCTACACCTTC.

The chain recombines TRBV7-9 with TRBJ1-1; 12 nucleotides match TRBD1. V trimming: 5 bases; J trimming: 4 bases; junction bases outside the gene matches: 11. The V gene's germline CDR1 is SEHNR and CDR2 FQNEAQ (reference sequence). CDR3 length equals 17 residues. CDR3 residues: CASSPRGQGAGSTEAFF. CDR3 nucleotides: TGTGCCAGCAGCCCTAGGGGACAGGGGGCGGGGAGCACTGAAGCTTTCTTT. Using reference TRBV7-9 and TRBJ1-1 for the parts outside the CDR3, the full variable domain is DTGVSQNPRHKITKRGQNVTFRCDPISEHNRLYWYRQTLGQGPEFLTYFQNEAQLEKSRLLSDRFSAERPKGSFSTLEIQRTEQGDSAMYLCASSPRGQGAGSTEAFFGQGTRLTVV.

This clone was observed a single time. The chain carries TRBV5-8 and TRBJ1-1; D unresolved. Per the germline V gene, CDR1 is SGHTS and CDR2 is YDEGEE. The length of the CDR3 is 15 residues. Trimming shortened V by 3 bases and J by 7 bases, and 19 bases separated the two germline ends. CDR3 protein: CASSSWSASNYEAFF. For the CDR3, the DNA is TGTGCCAGCAGCTCTTGGTCAGCAAGTAACTATGAAGCTTTCTTT.

The rearrangement joins TRBV3-1 (or the pseudogene TRBV3-2) to TRBJ2-1; 10 positions match TRBD2. Per the germline V gene, CDR1 is LGHDT and CDR2 is YNNKEL (reference sequence). The trim removed 0 bases at V and 0 bases at J, leaving 5 bases unmatched. The CDR3 sequence is 18 residues long. The CDR3 nucleotides read TGTGCCAGCAGCCAAGATAGCGGGGGGCGCAGCTCCTACAATGAGCAGTTCTTC. Amino acid sequence: CASSQDSGGRSSYNEQFF.

The chain is built from TRBV7-2 and TRBJ1-3; 9 nucleotides align to TRBD1. V was clipped by 5 bases and J by 4 bases; unmatched bases: 9. Germline CDR1 reads SGHTA; CDR2 reads FQGNSA. CDR3 length: 16 amino acids. The CDR3 DNA reads TGTGCCAGCAGCGGGACAGGGTTCGGCTCCGGAAACACCATATATTTT. This sequence encodes CASSGTGFGSGNTIYF.

The V gene is TRBV6-5, the J gene TRBJ1-1, with D possibly matching TRBD1 (5 bases). Trimming stripped 1 base from V and 4 bases from J, with 13 bases between. Germline V gene sequence: CDR1 MNHEY, CDR2 SVGAGI. This CDR3 is 15 amino acids long. The CDR3 is CASSYYPTGGTEAFF. The CDR3, as DNA: TGTGCCAGCAGTTACTATCCAACGGGGGGCACTGAAGCTTTCTTT.

V and J are TRBV5-1 and TRBJ1-5; 9 nucleotides align to TRBD1. CDR3 length: 14 residues. Germline trimming cut 4 bases from V and 5 bases from J; bases unmatched to any gene: 4. Germline V gene sequence: CDR1 SGHRS, CDR2 YFSETQ. The chain's CDR3 is CASSEGQGDQPQHF. The CDR3 bases are TGCGCCAGCAGCGAGGGACAGGGCGATCAGCCCCAGCATTTT. The full variable domain, in which reference TRBV5-1 and TRBJ1-5 provide the parts outside the CDR3, is KAGVTQTPRYLIKTRGQQVTLSCSPISGHRSVSWYQQTPGQGLQFLFEYFSETQRNKGNFPGRFSGRQFSNSRSEMNVSTLELGDSALYLCASSEGQGDQPQHFGDGTRLSIL.

The CDR3 reads CAIREQGRDTQYF. Here the CDR3 DNA reads TGTGCCATCAGGGAACAGGGACGGGATACGCAGTATTTT. The chain has TRBV10-3 and TRBJ2-3; possible D gene TRBD1, 6 bases. This CDR3 is 13 amino acids long. From germline, CDR1 is ENHRY and CDR2 SYGVKD. The V gene lost 6 bases and the J gene lost 6 bases, with 13 bases spanning the gap.

The chain joins TRBV9 to TRBJ2-7, with TRBD2 identical over 7 bases. The CDR3 is made up of 15 amino acids. Per germline, CDR1 SGDLS and CDR2 YYNGEE. The J segment lost 3 bases and the V segment lost 2 bases, leaving 8 bases of the junction unmatched. The CDR3 DNA sequence: TGTGCCAGCAGCGTGGATGGACTAGGGGTCTACGAGCAGTACTTC. It translates to CASSVDGLGVYEQYF.

V is TRBV12-3 or TRBV12-4 and J is TRBJ1-2; D remains unclear. CDR3 length: 13 amino acids. V was pared by 3 bases and J by 3 bases, with 8 bases between. This chain's CDR3 is CASSFSGDYGYTF. CDR3 DNA sequence: TGTGCCAGCAGTTTTAGCGGCGACTATGGCTACACCTTC.

This chain connects TRBV5-1 to TRBJ1-2, with D hard to call. Trimming took off 0 bases at V and 6 bases at J, with 12 bases between the two ends. This CDR3 comprises 14 residues. Germline V lookup: CDR1 SGHRS, CDR2 YFSETQ. The CDR3 loop reads CASSLGHTRDGYTF. For the CDR3, the DNA is TGCGCCAGCAGCTTGGGACACACTCGAGATGGCTACACCTTC.

The J gene is TRBJ1-1, the V gene TRBV3-1 (or the pseudogene TRBV3-2), with TRBD1 matching 10 bases. Per the germline V gene, CDR1 is LGHDT and CDR2 is YNNKEL (reference sequence). The J segment lost 6 bases and the V segment lost 5 bases, leaving 6 bases of the junction unmatched. The CDR3 spans 14 residues. The CDR3 here is CASSVRQGAAEAFF. CDR3 DNA sequence: TGTGCCAGCAGCGTCCGACAGGGGGCGGCTGAAGCTTTCTTT.

For the CDR3, the DNA is TGTGCCAGCAGTGACAGGGCCCCCTACGAGCAGTACTTC. It codes for CASSDRAPYEQYF. The rearrangement uses TRBV6-1 and TRBJ2-7, with D possibly TRBD1 on 5 matching bases. The V gene's germline CDR1 is MNHNS and CDR2 SASEGT. The CDR3 has 13 amino acids. Trimming removed 3 bases from V and 2 bases from J, with 8 bases in between.